This T cell receptor beta chain was captured by sequencing in a study of synovial regulatory T cells in juvenile arthritis (dated by TCRdb to the mid-2010s). Regarding the research as a whole: Among the sequenced patients, a few were classified as therapy-naive, methotrexate plus infliximab was given to one, methotrexate was given to about 6, and treatment information was unavailable for one. Effector T cell subsets were also sequenced in this cohort for comparisons, but the Treg dataset alone covers only blood and synovial fluid Treg cells. Using matched patient samples, the researchers compared TCRbeta CDR3 repertoires across three groups: blood iaTreg cells, other blood Treg cells and synovial fluid Treg cells. The TCR repertoire comparisons covered Treg and Teff subsets from about a dozen JIA patients with active disease.

The method was the immunoSEQ multiplex PCR assay. Adaptive Biotechnologies carried out the TCRbeta CDR3 sequencing. Regarding the original processing steps: Repertoire similarity was assessed with the Chao-modified Jaccard index and with the median clonotype overlap from 200 random subsamples of equal sample size. Similarity analyses were performed using either productive nucleotide sequences or in silico-translated amino acid sequences. To compare repertoires, the researchers applied hierarchical clustering with single linkage as well as t-SNE, based on Chao-modified Jaccard distances. Repertoire diversity was quantified with the Renyi index, after sample size normalisation, across a range of alpha values. Not all clones reach the TCRdb copy of this immuneACCESS table, which keeps in-frame sequences only. Checked studies attribute under half of the gap to unresolved V genes and leave the rest unexplained. The V and J calls and the clone size are those of that table, but D and trimming were determined from the DNA. This sample's table has entries for roughly 9,200 clones. The ten top clones hold approximately 1.5% of the sample.

From the cysteine up to the phenylalanine, the CDR3 has a length of 11 residues. No DNA has been recorded. CDR1 and CDR2 are drawn from the germline V gene: SGHTA, FQGNSA. Concerning this clone itself: Its specific antigen is unknown.

iaTreg cells were HLA-DR+ Treg cells, more frequent in NO ID than ID patients at Tend; hypothesised to expand during inflammation. The donors for the TCR repertoire analysis were around 11 juvenile idiopathic arthritis patients with active disease who had not reached inactive disease, of whom 3 were polyarticular and 8 were oligoarticular. The TCR-sequenced patients had a median age of around 12 years (range roughly 2.3-22.9) and median disease duration of about seven years (range 0.2-19.1). The samples for TCR repertoire analysis were obtained at two Italian centres. Peripheral blood mononuclear cells were separated using a Histopaque-1077 density gradient and frozen in around 90% FCS with roughly 10% DMSO. Results and caveats for the whole study, not just this receptor: Synovial Treg cells shared more CDR3 sequences with iaTreg cells than with other blood Treg cells; Chao-Jaccard similarity confirmed closer relation. iaTreg TCR repertoires were largely private across patients and partially overlapped with synovial Teff and blood CPL repertoires. Lower TCR diversity was observed in blood iaTreg cells than in other blood Treg cells, consistent with antigen-driven expansion.

The sequence is built from TRBV7-2 and TRBJ2-1; TCRdb gives TRBD1 as the D gene, but with no DNA this cannot be confirmed. The sample taken for sequencing was Treg cells from blood. In light of the paper, this sample's cell subset or site label describes: HLA-DR+ inflammation-associated blood Treg cells. The TCR was taken from a donor between 2 and 29 years old with juvenile idiopathic arthritis. The CDR3 region reads CASSLSTARFF. Reference TRBV7-2 and TRBJ2-1 proteins supply the regions before and after the CDR3; the full variable domain is: GAGVSQSPSNKVTEKGKDVELRCDPISGHTALYWYRQSLGQGLEFLIYFQGNSAPDKSGLPSDRFSAERTGGSVSTLTIQRTQQEDSAVYLCASSLSTARFFGPGTRLTVL.